Shown below are 26 T cell receptor beta chains from a single sample sequenced in a study of CD8 T cells in ankylosing spondylitis. TCRdb redid the calling of the 5' RACE reads with MiXCR, one entry per CDR3 protein. The sample records approximately 350,000 distinct CDR3 sequences, roughly 14% being singletons. Material for sequencing was blood, either unsorted or a sorted T cell fraction (not recorded which). All receptors derive from a male donor with ankylosing spondylitis or in good health (not recorded which).

This clonotype was seen only a few times. The rearrangement links TRBV7-2 to TRBJ2-7; 7 nucleotides align to TRBD1. The CDR3 length is 16 residues. CDR1 is SGHTA, CDR2 FQGNSA, per germline. V lost 1 base to trimming and J lost 2 bases; unmatched junction nucleotides: 8. This CDR3 reads CASSLELRQGTYEQYF. CDR3 sequence (DNA): TGTGCCAGCAGCTTAGAGCTTCGACAGGGAACCTACGAGCAGTACTTC.

This clonotype was seen only a few times. V gene TRBV7-2 combines with J gene TRBJ2-7, with TRBD2 matching over 11 bases. Germline loops: CDR1 SGHTA, CDR2 FQGNSA. With V trimmed by 4 bases and J by 2 bases, 4 bases remained unmatched. The CDR3 length is 15 residues. CDR3 DNA sequence: TGTGCCAGCAGCTACCAGGGACTAGCGGCCTACGAGCAGTACTTC. Protein product: CASSYQGLAAYEQYF.

This clonotype was recorded many times. The rearrangement links TRBV4-1 to TRBJ2-2; 7 bases fit TRBD2. Looked up from germline, CDR1 is MGHRA and CDR2 is YSYEKL. The CDR3 has 16 residues. V lost 0 bases and J lost 1; bases outside the gene matches: 2. The CDR3 loop reads CASSQDGGRNTGELFF. In DNA, the CDR3 is TGCGCCAGCAGCCAAGATGGCGGGAGGAACACCGGGGAGCTGTTTTTT.

The rearrangement uses TRBV6-1 and TRBJ2-1; D is ambiguous. The germline gives CDR1 MNHNS, CDR2 SASEGT. The CDR3 loop spans 13 amino acids. The ends were cut back, 7 bases at V and 3 bases at J, with 10 bases in the middle. This CDR3 is CASKGANYNEQFF. Written as DNA, the CDR3 is TGTGCCAGCAAAGGAGCAAACTACAATGAGCAGTTCTTC.

The rearrangement joins TRBV5-1 to TRBJ1-2; D gene uncertain. In germline, CDR1 is SGHRS, CDR2 YFSETQ. V dropped 7 bases and J dropped 2 bases, with 12 bases sitting between them. The CDR3 consists of 13 residues. The CDR3 DNA sequence: TGCGCCAGCGCGGACGACGGGAACTATGGCTACACCTTC. It codes for CASADDGNYGYTF.

This clonotype has only a few counts. The V gene is TRBV4-1, the J gene TRBJ2-7; the D call may be TRBD1 or TRBD2 (5 bases each). Trimming removed 5 bases at V and 7 bases at J, with 21 bases between. Germline CDR1 reads MGHRA; CDR2 reads YSYEKL. The CDR3 extends over 15 amino acids. This CDR3 reads CASSDTGTADREQYF. The CDR3 bases are TGCGCCAGCAGCGACACCGGGACCGCGGATAGGGAGCAGTACTTC.

In this sample, this clonotype turned up a few times. The V call is TRBV10-2, the J call TRBJ1-1, with a weak D call TRBD1 (5 bases). CDR1 and CDR2 from the germline V gene are WSHSY and SAAADI. There are 13 residues in the CDR3. Trimming removed 4 bases at V and 6 bases at J, with 12 bases between. This CDR3 is CASSVGIRAEAFF. The CDR3 DNA sequence: TGCGCCAGCAGTGTTGGTATCAGGGCTGAAGCTTTCTTT.

This clonotype was observed once. This chain links TRBV20-1 with TRBJ2-5, with 7 bases fitting TRBD2. Germline values: CDR1 DFQATT, CDR2 SNEGSKA (reference sequence). The trim removed 6 bases at V and 4 bases at J, leaving 11 bases unmatched. This CDR3 comprises 14 residues. CDR3 protein: CSARWWGGGETQYF. The CDR3 bases are TGCAGTGCCCGGTGGTGGGGGGGAGGAGAGACCCAGTACTTC.

This clonotype appeared a few times. The rearrangement uses TRBV15 and TRBJ2-7; no clear D. Trimming shortened V by 1 base and J by 0 bases, and 10 bases separated the two germline ends. CDR3 length: 15 residues. Per the germline V gene, CDR1 is LNHNV and CDR2 is YYDKDF (reference sequence). This chain's CDR3 is CATSRGDGGSYEQYF. The CDR3 nucleotides are TGTGCCACCAGCAGAGGTGACGGTGGCTCCTACGAGCAGTACTTC. The full variable domain, with the rest looked up from reference TRBV15 and TRBJ2-7, is DAMVIQNPRYQVTQFGKPVTLSCSQTLNHNVMYWYQQKSSQAPKLLFHYYDKDFNNEADTPDNFQSRRPNTSFCFLDIRSPGLGDTAMYLCATSRGDGGSYEQYFGPGTRLTVT.

DNA for the CDR3: TGCGCCAGCAGGCCGGGGGCCGTTGTCTACGAGCAGTACTTC. Encoded protein: CASRPGAVVYEQYF. The rearrangement uses TRBV5-1 and TRBJ2-7; possibly TRBD1 or TRBD2 for D (6 bases each). V shed 5 bases and J shed 3 bases, with 15 bases lying between them. This CDR3 region has 14 residues. The germline CDR1 and CDR2 sequences are SGHRS and YFSETQ. The complete variable domain, with remaining parts taken from reference TRBV5-1 and TRBJ2-7, reads KAGVTQTPRYLIKTRGQQVTLSCSPISGHRSVSWYQQTPGQGLQFLFEYFSETQRNKGNFPGRFSGRQFSNSRSEMNVSTLELGDSALYLCASRPGAVVYEQYFGPGTRLTVT.

The chain carries TRBV29-1 and TRBJ2-1, with 7 bases identical to TRBD1. Trimming removed 1 base from V and 7 bases from J; junction bases left unmatched: 7. This CDR3 region has 14 residues. Germline CDR1 reads SQVTM; CDR2 reads ANQGSEA. Here the CDR3 reads CSVEVTGRPNEQFF. CDR3 nucleotide sequence: TGCAGCGTTGAAGTGACAGGGCGGCCTAATGAGCAGTTCTTC.

The rearrangement uses TRBV6-2 or TRBV6-3 and TRBJ1-5; D gene ambiguous. Between the trimmed V and J ends, which lost 2 bases and 6 bases, there was a span of 11 bases. The CDR3 extends over 14 amino acids. The germline gives CDR1 MNHEY, CDR2 SVGEGT. In nucleotides, the CDR3 is TGTGCCAGCAGTTACCGAGCATCCTCTCAGCCCCAGCATTTT. It codes for CASSYRASSQPQHF.

This chain uses TRBV7-8 with TRBJ2-5; D is possibly TRBD1 (6 bases). Trimming stripped 2 bases from V and 5 bases from J, with 15 bases between. The CDR3 totals 15 residues. The V gene's germline CDR1 is SGHVS and CDR2 FQNEAQ. The CDR3 here is CASSLTLRGRETQYF. Here the CDR3 DNA reads TGTGCCAGCAGCTTAACCCTCAGGGGAAGGGAGACCCAGTACTTC.

This chain links TRBV9 with TRBJ2-5; D remains ambiguous. The germline V gene has CDR1 SGDLS and CDR2 YYNGEE. The CDR3 extends over 14 amino acids. Between the trimmed V and J ends, which lost 0 bases and 2 bases, there was a span of 8 bases. Here the CDR3 reads CASSVGADQETQYF. The CDR3 DNA follows: TGTGCCAGCAGCGTAGGGGCTGATCAAGAGACCCAGTACTTC.

This clonotype was counted a few times. The CDR3: CASSQDQGTGTYEQYF. The DNA of the CDR3 is TGCGCCAGCAGCCAAGATCAGGGGACAGGGACCTACGAGCAGTACTTC. V and J are TRBV4-1 and TRBJ2-7, with 9 bases aligning to TRBD1. This CDR3 region has 16 residues. V was clipped by 0 bases and J by 2 bases; unmatched bases: 5. CDR1 is MGHRA, CDR2 YSYEKL, per germline.

There are a few counts of this clonotype. The V call is TRBV20-1, the J call TRBJ2-7; either TRBD1 or TRBD2 may fit D (5 bases each). The germline V gene has CDR1 DFQATT and CDR2 SNEGSKA (reference sequence). The length of the CDR3 is 12 residues. V lost 8 bases, J lost 1 base, and 12 bases lay in between. CDR3: CSFWGRSYEQYF. The CDR3 nucleotides read TGCAGTTTCTGGGGGAGATCCTACGAGCAGTACTTC.

This clonotype was observed a handful of times. The genes are TRBV4-1 and TRBJ2-7; 8 nucleotides align to TRBD1. The CDR3 consists of 15 residues. Germline V gene lookup returns CDR1 MGHRA and CDR2 YSYEKL. The V gene end was trimmed by 2 bases and the J gene end by 4 bases; junction bases not matched to a gene: 7. The DNA for the CDR3 is TGCGCCAGCAGCCAATCTGGGGGACAGGCATACGAGCAGTACTTC. Translation: CASSQSGGQAYEQYF.

This clonotype appeared many times. The genes are TRBV7-9 and TRBJ1-1; TRBD1 matches 7 bases. The CDR3 is 14 amino acids. The germline CDR1 and CDR2 sequences are SEHNR and FQNEAQ (reference sequence). The trim removed 5 bases at V and 4 bases at J, leaving 7 bases unmatched. The CDR3 is CASSPDRVGTEAFF. The CDR3, as DNA: TGTGCCAGCAGCCCCGACAGGGTAGGCACTGAAGCTTTCTTT.

A few counts support this clonotype. The chain joins TRBV4-1 to TRBJ1-2; 7 bases fit TRBD1. There are 17 residues in the CDR3. Germline-derived CDR1 and CDR2 are MGHRA and YSYEKL. V was clipped by 0 bases and J by 8 bases; unmatched bases: 15. The CDR3: CASSQEGTATTSWGYTF. The CDR3 DNA reads TGCGCCAGCAGCCAAGAAGGGACAGCGACCACGAGTTGGGGCTACACCTTC.

This clonotype was seen a few times. This sequence joins TRBV7-2 and TRBJ2-7, with unresolved D. The CDR3 is 16 residues long. V lost 5 bases to trimming and J lost 1 base, with 18 bases between them. Germline V gene lookup returns CDR1 SGHTA and CDR2 FQGNSA. The CDR3 spells CASSQRSLAASYEQYF. The CDR3 nucleotides are TGTGCCAGCAGCCAACGAAGCCTGGCGGCATCCTACGAGCAGTACTTC.

This clonotype was picked up many times. The chain links TRBV12-3 or TRBV12-4 to TRBJ1-2; a weak D match, TRBD1 (5 bases). This CDR3 contains 15 residues. V dropped 5 bases and J dropped 0 bases, with 13 bases sitting between them. The DNA for the CDR3 is TGTGCCAGCAGTCCGGGACGGGCTACTAACTATGGCTACACCTTC. It encodes CASSPGRATNYGYTF.

The chain employs TRBV10-3 and TRBJ2-7; the D gene is possibly TRBD2 (5 bases). CDR1 is ENHRY, CDR2 SYGVKD, per germline. CDR3 length equals 14 residues. V dropped 11 bases and J dropped 0 bases, with 17 bases sitting between them. The CDR3: CAARGSGISYEQYF. The DNA for the CDR3 is TGTGCCGCCCGAGGGTCGGGAATCTCCTACGAGCAGTACTTC.

This clonotype showed up just a few times. This CDR3 reads CASSVGLSTYEQYF. As DNA, the CDR3 is TGTGCCAGCAGCGTCGGACTGTCGACCTACGAGCAGTACTTC. V and J are TRBV9 and TRBJ2-7, with a tentative D call TRBD2 (5 bases). The V end lost 2 bases, the J end lost 2 bases, and 11 bases lay between the germline ends. Germline values: CDR1 SGDLS, CDR2 YYNGEE. The CDR3 has 14 residues.

This clonotype was observed a few times. The V call is TRBV4-1, the J call TRBJ2-5; 7 nucleotides match TRBD1. CDR1 and CDR2 from the germline V gene are MGHRA and YSYEKL. Trimming took 1 base from V and 3 from J; bases not matched to a gene: 5. The CDR3 length is 15 residues. The CDR3 DNA is TGCGCCAGCAGCCAAGCCTACAGGGGAAAAGAGACCCAGTACTTC. Translated: CASSQAYRGKETQYF.

The chain employs TRBV12-3 or TRBV12-4 and TRBJ2-3; D remains unclear. The CDR3 has 14 residues. Deletions cut 4 bases from V and 6 bases from J, with 14 bases between. The CDR3 reads CASSSRTLRDTQYF. The CDR3, as DNA: TGTGCCAGCAGTTCTCGGACCTTGCGGGATACGCAGTATTTT.

The rearrangement joins TRBV10-3 to TRBJ1-5, with D unclear. This CDR3 spans 13 amino acids. Trimming removed 6 bases at V and 3 bases at J, with 9 bases between. Germline assignment: CDR1 ENHRY and CDR2 SYGVKD. This CDR3 reads CAISGTINQPQHF. CDR3 sequence (DNA): TGTGCCATCAGCGGTACTATCAATCAGCCCCAGCATTTT.